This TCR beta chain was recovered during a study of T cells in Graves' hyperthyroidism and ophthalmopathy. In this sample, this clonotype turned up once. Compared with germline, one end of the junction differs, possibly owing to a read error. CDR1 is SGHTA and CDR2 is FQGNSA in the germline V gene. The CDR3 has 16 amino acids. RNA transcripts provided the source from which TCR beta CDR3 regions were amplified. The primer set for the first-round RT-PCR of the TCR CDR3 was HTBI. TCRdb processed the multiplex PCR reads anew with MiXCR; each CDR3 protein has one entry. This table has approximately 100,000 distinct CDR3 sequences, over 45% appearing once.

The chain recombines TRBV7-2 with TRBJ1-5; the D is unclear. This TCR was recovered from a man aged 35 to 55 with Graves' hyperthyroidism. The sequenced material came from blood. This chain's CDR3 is CANSQDRAASDQPQHF. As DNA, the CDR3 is TGTGCCAACAGCCAAGATAGGGCAGCTAGCGATCAGCCCCAGCATTTT. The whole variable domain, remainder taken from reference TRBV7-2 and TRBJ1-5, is GAGVSQSPSNKVTEKGKDVELRCDPISGHTALYWYRQSLGQGLEFLIYFQGNSAPDKSGLPSDRFSAERTGGSVSTLTIQRTQQEDSAVYLCANSQDRAASDQPQHFGDGTRLSIL.